The next 5 T cell receptor beta chains were all read from a single sample in a study of T cells in Graves' hyperthyroidism and ophthalmopathy. RNA transcripts gave rise to amplified TCR beta CDR3 regions. When the TCR CDR3 underwent first-round RT-PCR, the HTBI primer set was used. In TCRdb, the multiplex PCR reads were re-called with MiXCR into one record per CDR3 protein. The data show about 500,000 distinct CDR3 sequences, around 15% seen once. The sample comprised blood. Every receptor here comes from a woman under 30 with Graves' hyperthyroidism.

This clonotype was seen a few times. The V and J genes are TRBV7-9 and TRBJ2-1, with D perhaps TRBD1 or TRBD2 (5 bases each). The CDR3 runs 17 residues. V gave up 4 bases and J gave up 4 bases, with 20 bases separating them. The germline gives CDR1 SEHNR, CDR2 FQNEAQ (reference sequence). CDR3 bases: TGTGCCAGCAGCTCCCTCAGGGCCAGCGGATTGTACAATGAGCAGTTCTTC. Translating it yields CASSSLRASGLYNEQFF. Filled out from reference TRBV7-9 and TRBJ2-1, the complete variable domain reads DTGVSQNPRHKITKRGQNVTFRCDPISEHNRLYWYRQTLGQGPEFLTYFQNEAQLEKSRLLSDRFSAERPKGSFSTLEIQRTEQGDSAMYLCASSSLRASGLYNEQFFGPGTRLTVL.

This clonotype was found many times. The gene calls are TRBV12-3 or TRBV12-4 and TRBJ1-2, with 7 bases fitting TRBD1. J lost 1 base, V lost 10 bases, and 6 bases had no gene match. There are 13 residues in the CDR3. The CDR3 sequence is CATLTGSNYGYTF. DNA for the CDR3: TGTGCCACCTTGACAGGGAGTAACTATGGCTACACCTTC.

The chain is built from TRBV10-3 and TRBJ2-7, with 9 bases identical to TRBD2. Trimming cost V 2 bases and J 2 bases; bases outside gene matches: 4. The CDR3 consists of 15 residues. CDR1 is ENHRY, CDR2 SYGVKD, per germline. CDR3 protein: CAISEPTSGPYEQYF. In DNA form, the CDR3 reads TGTGCCATCAGTGAGCCGACTAGCGGTCCCTACGAGCAGTACTTC.

In its sample, this clonotype was seen many times. This sequence joins TRBV2 and TRBJ2-1; 10 bases map to TRBD1. The germline V gene encodes CDR1 SNHLY and CDR2 FYNNEI. The V and J ends lost 4 bases and 9 bases, in that order; junction bases with no gene match: 6. This CDR3 is built from 14 residues. The CDR3 loop reads CASSGGTGAGEQFF. The DNA for the CDR3 is TGTGCCAGCAGTGGGGGGACAGGGGCAGGTGAGCAGTTCTTC.

The J gene is TRBJ2-5, the V gene TRBV14, with D possibly TRBD2 on 6 matching bases. The germline CDR1 and CDR2 sequences are SGHDN and FVKESK. There are 16 residues in the CDR3. V was cut by 4 bases and J by 1 base, with 16 bases left in between. The CDR3 nucleotides read TGTGCCAGCAGCCGAGATAGGATAGCGGCCCAAGAGACCCAGTACTTC. Amino acids: CASSRDRIAAQETQYF.